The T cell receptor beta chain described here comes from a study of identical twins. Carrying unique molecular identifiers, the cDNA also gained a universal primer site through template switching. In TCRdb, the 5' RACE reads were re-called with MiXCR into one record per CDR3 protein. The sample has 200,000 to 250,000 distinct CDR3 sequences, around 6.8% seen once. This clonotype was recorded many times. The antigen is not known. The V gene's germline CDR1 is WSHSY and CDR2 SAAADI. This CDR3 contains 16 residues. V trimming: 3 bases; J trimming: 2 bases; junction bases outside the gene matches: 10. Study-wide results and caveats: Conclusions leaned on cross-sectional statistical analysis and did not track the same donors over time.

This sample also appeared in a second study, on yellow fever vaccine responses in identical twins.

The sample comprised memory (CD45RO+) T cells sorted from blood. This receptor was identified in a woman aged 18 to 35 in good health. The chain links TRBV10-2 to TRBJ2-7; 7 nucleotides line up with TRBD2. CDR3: CASSDPAGGSTYEQYF. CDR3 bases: TGCGCCAGCAGTGACCCCGCTGGCGGGAGCACCTACGAGCAGTACTTC.